The present TCR beta chain was sequenced within a study of shared clonotypes between healthy human individuals. For this clone: As yet, its antigen is unknown.

Positive CCR7 selection of CD45RO-negative cells yielded the naive CD8 cells, and terminally differentiated effector memory CD45RA+ cells were excluded. Assay: immunoSEQ multiplex PCR; the TCRdb copy retains only in-frame clones and omits some. This table has about 1,800,000 clones, less than 95% appearing once. V shed 3 bases and J shed 1 base, with 17 bases lying between them. Germline V gene sequence: CDR1 SGHRS, CDR2 YFSETQ. The CDR3 totals 16 residues. General study findings and limits: Rarefaction indicated that sorted-subset sequencing remained incomplete although depth was large. As a rule, naive subsets had a larger estimated richness than memory subsets.

Sequenced input: naive CD8+ T cells sorted from blood. The TCR was taken from a man younger than 30 in good health. The rearrangement links TRBV5-1 to TRBJ2-7; possible D gene TRBD1, 6 bases. The CDR3 region is CASSSYIGTISYEQYF. The DNA of the CDR3 is TGCGCCAGCAGCTCTTACATCGGGACAATTTCCTACGAGCAGTACTTC.